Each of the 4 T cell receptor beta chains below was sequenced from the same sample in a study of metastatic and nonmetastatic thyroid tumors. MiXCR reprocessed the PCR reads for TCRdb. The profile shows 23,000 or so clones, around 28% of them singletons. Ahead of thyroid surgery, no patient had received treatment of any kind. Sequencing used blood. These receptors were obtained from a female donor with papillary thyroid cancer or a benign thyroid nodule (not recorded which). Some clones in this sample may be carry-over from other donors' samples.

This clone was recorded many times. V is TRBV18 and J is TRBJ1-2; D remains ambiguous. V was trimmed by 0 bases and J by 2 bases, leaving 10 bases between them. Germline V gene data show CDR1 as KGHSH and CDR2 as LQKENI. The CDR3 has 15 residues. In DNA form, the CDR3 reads TGTGCCAGCTCACCACCGAGCACGGGGAACTATGGCTACACCTTC. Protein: CASSPPSTGNYGYTF.

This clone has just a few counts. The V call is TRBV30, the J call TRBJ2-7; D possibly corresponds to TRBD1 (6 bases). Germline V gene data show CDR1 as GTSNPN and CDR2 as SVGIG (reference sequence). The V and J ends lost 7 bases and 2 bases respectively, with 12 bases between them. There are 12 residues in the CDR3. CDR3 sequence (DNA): TGTGCCTTCAAACAGGGTACCTACGAGCAGTACTTC. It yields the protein CAFKQGTYEQYF.

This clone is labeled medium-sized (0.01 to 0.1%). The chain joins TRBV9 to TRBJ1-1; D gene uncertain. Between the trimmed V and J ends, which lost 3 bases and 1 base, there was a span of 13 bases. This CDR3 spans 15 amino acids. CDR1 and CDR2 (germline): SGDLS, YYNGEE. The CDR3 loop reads CASSERAWSNTEAFF. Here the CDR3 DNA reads TGTGCCAGCAGCGAGAGGGCCTGGTCGAACACTGAAGCTTTCTTT.

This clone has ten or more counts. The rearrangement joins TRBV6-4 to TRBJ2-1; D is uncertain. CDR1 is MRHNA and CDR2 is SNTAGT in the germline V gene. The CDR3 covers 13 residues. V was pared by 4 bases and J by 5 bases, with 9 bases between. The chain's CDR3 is CASSAGTHNEQFF. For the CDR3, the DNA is TGTGCCAGCAGTGCCGGCACCCACAATGAGCAGTTCTTC.